This TCR beta chain stems from a study of T cell repertoires in cytomegalovirus infection. About the study: Recently identified HLA-C-restricted CMV epitopes and well-studied HLA-B-restricted CMV epitopes were used by the study.

Each CDR3 protein gets one entry after TCRdb re-called the reads with MiXCR. The table lists tens of thousands of distinct CDR3 sequences, approximately 52% of them singletons. This clonotype came up a few times. Antigen unknown. Trimming took off 4 bases at V and 6 bases at J, with 7 bases between the two ends. Germline CDR1 reads SGHTA; CDR2 reads FQGNSA. The CDR3 length is 13 residues. The receptor comes from a human donor in good health (CMV status not recorded). Some clones in this sample may be carry-over from other donors' samples. Sequenced here: CD8+ T cells from cultured PBMCs, sampled from culture after CMV antigen stimulation. V usage is TRBV7-2 and J usage is TRBJ1-6, with D unclear. CDR3 residues: CASSSSGNSPLHF. The CDR3 DNA reads TGTGCCAGCAGCTCAAGTGGTAATTCACCCCTCCACTTT.